This T cell receptor beta chain was sequenced during a study of T cells after yellow fever vaccination. Study overall: With SMART-Seq v4 Ultra Low Input, the fractions containing low cell numbers were prepared. Points from the study as a whole: Across the CD4 and CD8 compartments, a small share of clonotypes was present in both. Subsequent to the booster, the majority of primary-vaccination clones reappeared (around 95% CD4, approximately 90% CD8). Contaminating bulk clonotypes could be abundant in FACS-sorted repertoires.

A remark on this clonotype: Its antigen remains unidentified.

The ends lost 5 bases at V and 2 bases at J; junction bases unmatched: 5. This CDR3 has 15 residues. Germline CDR1 and CDR2: MNHEY and SVGAGI. TCRdb re-analysed the 5' RACE reads in MiXCR, keeping a single row per CDR3 protein. The sample includes about 340,000 distinct CDR3 sequences, around 12% of them seen just once. This receptor was identified in a man between 18 and 35 years old who received the YFV17D yellow fever vaccine. This chain joins TRBV6-5 and TRBJ2-5, with TRBD1 matching over 10 bases. The source was CD4+ T cells sorted from PBMCs, collected 15 days after the yellow fever booster vaccination. The CDR3 DNA sequence: TGTGCCAGCAGTCGACCGGGACAGGGGCAAGAGACCCAGTACTTC. It encodes CASSRPGQGQETQYF.